The entry below describes one T cell receptor (beta chain). Assay used: immunoSEQ multiplex PCR; TCRdb lists only in-frame clones, some missing. The sample has more than 70,000 clones; roughly four fifths are singletons. The data originate from a study of blood T cell repertoires in COVID-19. In the study overall: The origin of the acute and convalescent COVID-19 samples was the United States, Italy and Spain. Nucleic acid was either cDNA or gDNA, and it came from T cells, B-cell-depleted T cells, or PBMCs.

V lost 6 bases and J lost 1, with 6 bases in between. The germline V gene has CDR1 MGHRA and CDR2 YSYEKL. The CDR3 loop spans 13 amino acids. This sequence was found in a woman in her seventies with acute or convalescent COVID-19. Sequencing used peripheral blood. V usage is TRBV4-1 and J usage is TRBJ1-4; tentative D call: TRBD1 (6 bases). The CDR3 DNA sequence: TGCGCCAGCAGACAGGGAACTAATGAAAAACTGTTTTTT. This encodes CASRQGTNEKLFF.